This T cell receptor beta chain was sequenced for a study of blood T cells in healthy people across ages. To note about this clonotype: One end of the junction fails to match germline, which may point to a read error.

It was with a sample-barcoded 5' primer and a J-beta primer mix that a second PCR of about 7 to 12 cycles was run. TCRdb reanalysed the 5' RACE reads using MiXCR and keeps one entry per CDR3 protein. Of more than 1.4 million distinct CDR3 sequences listed, 40% to 50% are singletons. Sequencing was done on a sample of blood. The TCR comes from a woman aged 18-29 years in good health.

CDR3 DNA sequence: TGTGCCGGCAGCCGCGGGCGTCTCCTCAGCACAGATACGCAGTATTTT. Amino acid sequence: CAGSRGRLLSTDTQYF. The chain has TRBV7-9 and TRBJ2-3; perhaps TRBD2 as D (5 bases). Per the germline V gene, CDR1 is SEHNR and CDR2 is FQNEAQ (reference sequence). The CDR3 is 16 amino acids. Full variable domain (missing parts from reference TRBV7-9 and TRBJ2-3): DTGVSQNPRHKITKRGQNVTFRCDPISEHNRLYWYRQTLGQGPEFLTYFQNEAQLEKSRLLSDRFSAERPKGSFSTLEIQRTEQGDSAMYLCAGSRGRLLSTDTQYFGPGTRLTVL.